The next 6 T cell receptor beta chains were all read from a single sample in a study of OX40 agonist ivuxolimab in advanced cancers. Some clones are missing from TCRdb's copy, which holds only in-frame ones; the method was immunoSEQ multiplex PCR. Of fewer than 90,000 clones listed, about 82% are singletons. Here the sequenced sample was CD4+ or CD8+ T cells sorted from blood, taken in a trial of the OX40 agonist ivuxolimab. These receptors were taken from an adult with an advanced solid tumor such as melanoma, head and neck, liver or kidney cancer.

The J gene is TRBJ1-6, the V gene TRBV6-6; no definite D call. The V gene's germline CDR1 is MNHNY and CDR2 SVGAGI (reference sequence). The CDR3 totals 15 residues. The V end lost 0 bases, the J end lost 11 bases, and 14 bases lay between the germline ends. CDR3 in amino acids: CASSYSEGNGTPLHF. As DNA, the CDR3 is TGTGCCAGCAGTTACTCTGAGGGTAATGGGACACCCCTCCACTTT.

CDR3 bases: TGCGCCAGCAGCTTGGCCCTAATAGCGGGGGGAGCCTCTAGCACAGATACGCAGTATTTT. Its translation is CASSLALIAGGASSTDTQYF. The rearrangement links TRBV5-1 to TRBJ2-3, with 10 positions matching TRBD2. The CDR3 extends over 20 amino acids. Germline V gives CDR1 SGHRS, CDR2 YFSETQ. The J segment lost 0 bases and the V segment lost 0 bases, leaving 13 bases of the junction unmatched.

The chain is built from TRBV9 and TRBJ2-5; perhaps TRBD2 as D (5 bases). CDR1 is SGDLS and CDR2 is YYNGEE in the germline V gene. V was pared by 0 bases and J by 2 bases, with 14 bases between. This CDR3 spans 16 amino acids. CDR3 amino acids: CASSVAPSSGQETQYF. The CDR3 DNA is TGTGCCAGCAGCGTAGCCCCATCCTCGGGGCAAGAGACCCAGTACTTC. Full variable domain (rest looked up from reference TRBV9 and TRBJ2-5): DSGVTQTPKHLITATGQRVTLRCSPRSGDLSVYWYQQSLDQGLQFLIQYYNGEERAKGNILERFSAQQFPDLHSELNLSSLELGDSALYFCASSVAPSSGQETQYFGPGTRLLVL.

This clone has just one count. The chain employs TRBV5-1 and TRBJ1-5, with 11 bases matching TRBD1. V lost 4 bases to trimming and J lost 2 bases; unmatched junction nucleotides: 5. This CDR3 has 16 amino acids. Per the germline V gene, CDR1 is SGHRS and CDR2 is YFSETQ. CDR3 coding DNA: TGCGCCAGCAGCGAAGGGACAGGGGGTCGCAATCAGCCCCAGCATTTT. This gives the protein CASSEGTGGRNQPQHF.

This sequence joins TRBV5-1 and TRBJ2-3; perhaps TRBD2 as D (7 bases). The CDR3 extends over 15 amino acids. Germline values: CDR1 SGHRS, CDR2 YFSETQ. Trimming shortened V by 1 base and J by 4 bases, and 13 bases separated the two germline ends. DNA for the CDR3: TGCGCCAGCAGCTTGTTGGGCGGGGGCTCAGATACGCAGTATTTT. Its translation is CASSLLGGGSDTQYF.

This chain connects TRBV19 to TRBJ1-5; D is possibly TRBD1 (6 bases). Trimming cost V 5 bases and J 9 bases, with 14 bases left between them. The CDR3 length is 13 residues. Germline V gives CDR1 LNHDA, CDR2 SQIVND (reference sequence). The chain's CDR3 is CASSPDSQRPQHF. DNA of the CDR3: TGTGCCAGTAGTCCGGACAGTCAACGGCCCCAGCATTTT.